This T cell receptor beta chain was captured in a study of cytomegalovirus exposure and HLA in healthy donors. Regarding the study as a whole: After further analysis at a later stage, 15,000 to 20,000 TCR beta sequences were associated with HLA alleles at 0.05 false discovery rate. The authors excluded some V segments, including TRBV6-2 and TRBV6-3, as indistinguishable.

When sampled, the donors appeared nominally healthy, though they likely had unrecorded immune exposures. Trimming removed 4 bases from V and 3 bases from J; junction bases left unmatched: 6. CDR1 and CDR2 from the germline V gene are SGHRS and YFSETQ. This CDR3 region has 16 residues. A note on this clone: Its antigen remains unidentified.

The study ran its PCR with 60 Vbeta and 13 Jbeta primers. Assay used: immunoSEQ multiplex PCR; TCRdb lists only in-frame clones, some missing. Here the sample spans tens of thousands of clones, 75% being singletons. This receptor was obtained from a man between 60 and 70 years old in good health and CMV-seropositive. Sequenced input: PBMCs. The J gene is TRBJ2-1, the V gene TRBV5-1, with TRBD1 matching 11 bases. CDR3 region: CASSISGTGGYNEQFF. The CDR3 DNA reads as TGCGCCAGCAGCATATCCGGGACAGGGGGCTACAATGAGCAGTTCTTC. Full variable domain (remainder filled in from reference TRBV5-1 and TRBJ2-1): KAGVTQTPRYLIKTRGQQVTLSCSPISGHRSVSWYQQTPGQGLQFLFEYFSETQRNKGNFPGRFSGRQFSNSRSEMNVSTLELGDSALYLCASSISGTGGYNEQFFGPGTRLTVL.